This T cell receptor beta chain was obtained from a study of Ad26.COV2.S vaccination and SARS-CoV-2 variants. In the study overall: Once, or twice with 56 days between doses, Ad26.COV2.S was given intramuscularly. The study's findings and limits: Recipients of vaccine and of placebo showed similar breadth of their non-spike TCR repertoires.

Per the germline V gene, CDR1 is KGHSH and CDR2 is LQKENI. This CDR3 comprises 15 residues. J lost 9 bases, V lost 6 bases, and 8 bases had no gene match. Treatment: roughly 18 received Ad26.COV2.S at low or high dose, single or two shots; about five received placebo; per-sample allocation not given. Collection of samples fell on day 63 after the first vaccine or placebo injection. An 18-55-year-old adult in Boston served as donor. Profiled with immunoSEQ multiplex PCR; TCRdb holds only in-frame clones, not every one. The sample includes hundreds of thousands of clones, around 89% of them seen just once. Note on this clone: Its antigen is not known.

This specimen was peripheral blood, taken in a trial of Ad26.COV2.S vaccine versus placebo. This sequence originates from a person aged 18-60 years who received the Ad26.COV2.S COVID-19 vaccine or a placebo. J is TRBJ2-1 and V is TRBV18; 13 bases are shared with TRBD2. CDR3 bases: TGTGCCAGCTCGGGGACTAGCGGGATTTCGAGTGAGCAGTTCTTC. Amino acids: CASSGTSGISSEQFF.